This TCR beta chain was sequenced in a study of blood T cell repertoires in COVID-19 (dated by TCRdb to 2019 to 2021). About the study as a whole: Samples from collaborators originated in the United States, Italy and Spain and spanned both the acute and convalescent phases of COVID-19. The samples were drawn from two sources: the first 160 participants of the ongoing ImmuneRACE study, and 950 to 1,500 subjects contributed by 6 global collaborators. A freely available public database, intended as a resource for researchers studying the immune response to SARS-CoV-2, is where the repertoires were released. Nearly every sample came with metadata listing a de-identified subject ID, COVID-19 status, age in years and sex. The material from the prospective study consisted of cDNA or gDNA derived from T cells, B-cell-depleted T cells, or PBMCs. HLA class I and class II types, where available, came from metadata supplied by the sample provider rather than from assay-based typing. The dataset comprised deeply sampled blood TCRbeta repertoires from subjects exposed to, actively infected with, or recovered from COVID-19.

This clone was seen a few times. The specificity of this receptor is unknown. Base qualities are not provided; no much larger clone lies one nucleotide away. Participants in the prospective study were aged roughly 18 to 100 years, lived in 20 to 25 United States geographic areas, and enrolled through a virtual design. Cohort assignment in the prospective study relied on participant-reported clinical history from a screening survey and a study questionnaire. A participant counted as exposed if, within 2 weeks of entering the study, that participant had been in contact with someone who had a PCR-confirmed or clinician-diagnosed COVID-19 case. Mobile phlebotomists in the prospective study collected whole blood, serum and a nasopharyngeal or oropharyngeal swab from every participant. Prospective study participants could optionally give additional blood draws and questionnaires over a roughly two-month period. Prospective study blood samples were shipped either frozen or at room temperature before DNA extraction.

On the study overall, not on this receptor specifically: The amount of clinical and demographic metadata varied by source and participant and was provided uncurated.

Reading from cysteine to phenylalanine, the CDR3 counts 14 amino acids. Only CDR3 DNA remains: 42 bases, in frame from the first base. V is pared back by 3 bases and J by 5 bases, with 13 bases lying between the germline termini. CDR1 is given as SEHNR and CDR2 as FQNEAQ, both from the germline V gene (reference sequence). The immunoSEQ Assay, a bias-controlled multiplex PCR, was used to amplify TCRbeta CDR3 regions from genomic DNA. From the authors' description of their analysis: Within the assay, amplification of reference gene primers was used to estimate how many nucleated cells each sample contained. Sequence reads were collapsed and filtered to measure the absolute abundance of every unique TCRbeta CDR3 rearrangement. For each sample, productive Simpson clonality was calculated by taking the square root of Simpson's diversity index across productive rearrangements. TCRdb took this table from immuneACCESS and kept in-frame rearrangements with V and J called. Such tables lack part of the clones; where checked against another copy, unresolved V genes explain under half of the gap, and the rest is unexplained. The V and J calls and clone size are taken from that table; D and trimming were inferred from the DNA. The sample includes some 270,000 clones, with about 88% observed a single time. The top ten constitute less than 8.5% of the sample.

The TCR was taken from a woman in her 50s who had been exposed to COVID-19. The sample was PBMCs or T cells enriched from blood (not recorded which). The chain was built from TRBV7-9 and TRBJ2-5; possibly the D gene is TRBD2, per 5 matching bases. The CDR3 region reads CASSLYGVGETQYF. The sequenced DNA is TGTGCCAGCAGCTTGTACGGGGTAGGGGAGACCCAGTACTTC. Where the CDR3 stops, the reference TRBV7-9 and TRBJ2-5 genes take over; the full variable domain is DTGVSQNPRHKITKRGQNVTFRCDPISEHNRLYWYRQTLGQGPEFLTYFQNEAQLEKSRLLSDRFSAERPKGSFSTLEIQRTEQGDSAMYLCASSLYGVGETQYFGPGTRLLVL.